The T cell receptor (beta chain) described here comes from a study of patients and donors after allogeneic stem cell transplantation. MiXCR, applied by TCRdb to the RT-PCR reads, yields one record per CDR3 protein. The sample lists fewer than 180,000 distinct CDR3 sequences, roughly 35% occurring once. The CDR3 consists of 16 residues. With 3 bases removed from V and 7 bases from J, the gap between germline ends came to 18 bases. Germline CDR1 is KGHDR and CDR2 is SFDVKD. The source material was blood, either unsorted or a sorted T cell fraction (not recorded which). This receptor was obtained from a human donor who was either an allogeneic HSCT recipient or a stem cell or donor lymphocyte infusion donor (not recorded which). It is not recorded whose cells these are; they may come from a transplant donor. The chain links TRBV24-1 to TRBJ2-1; D might be TRBD1 (5 bases). The CDR3 is CATSDESWGLWNEQFF. The CDR3 DNA reads as TGTGCCACCAGTGATGAAAGTTGGGGCTTATGGAATGAGCAGTTCTTC.